A selection of T cell receptor beta chains follows, all from one sample in a study of T-cell memory formation after mild COVID-19. Each CDR3 protein gets one entry after TCRdb re-called the 5' RACE reads with MiXCR. Counted here are about 340,000 distinct CDR3 sequences, approximately 15% occurring once; the ten biggest clones make up 20% to 25%. The sample comprised PBMCs or a T cell subset sorted from them (not recorded which). The receptors were sampled from a man younger than 30 who had mild COVID-19 (a few samples of this study predate the infection). Cell type and time point are not known. Both conserved end residues are part of each CDR3. The order of the fields is CDR3 DNA, CDR3 protein, J gene, clone size, D gene, V gene. D genes are given only for firm matches. Clone sizes are given selectively: once, few, many, or a class where the clone is expanded.

DNA: TGCGCCAGCAGCCGGGACGGGAGGCAAGAGACCCAGTACTTC
CDR3: CASSRDGRQETQYF
J: TRBJ2-5
size: once
D: TRBD2
V: TRBV5-1

DNA: TGTGCCAGCAGCCCAAAGACAGGGTGGGAATACGAGCAGTACTTC
CDR3: CASSPKTGWEYEQYF
J: TRBJ2-7
size: few
D: TRBD1
V: TRBV7-2

DNA: TGTGCCATCAGTGAGTCGAGGGGTGTGAACACTGAAGCTTTCTTT
CDR3: CAISESRGVNTEAFF
J: TRBJ1-1
size: many
D: .
V: TRBV10-3

DNA: TGCGCCAGCAGCTTGGAGGGGCAAAGCGCAGATACGCAGTATTTT
CDR3: CASSLEGQSADTQYF
J: TRBJ2-3
size: many
D: .
V: TRBV5-1

DNA: TGCGCCAGCAGCTTTGTTGGTGATGAGCAGTTCTTC
CDR3: CASSFVGDEQFF
J: TRBJ2-1
size: .
D: .
V: TRBV5-1

DNA: TGTGCCAGCAGCTTACCAGGCGGCGGGGAGAACACCGGGGAGCTGTTTTTT
CDR3: CASSLPGGGENTGELFF
J: TRBJ2-2
size: few
D: .
V: TRBV7-3

DNA: TGCGCCAGCAGCTTGACGGGCGGGACCGCTCGGGAGCAGTACTTC
CDR3: CASSLTGGTAREQYF
J: TRBJ2-7
size: few
D: .
V: TRBV5-1

DNA: TGTGCCAGCAGCTTACTAGGATCTAACACCGGGGAGCTGTTTTTT
CDR3: CASSLLGSNTGELFF
J: TRBJ2-2
size: many
D: .
V: TRBV7-9

DNA: TGTGCCAGCAGCCCGAGACAGGCAGGGGAGCAGTACTTC
CDR3: CASSPRQAGEQYF
J: TRBJ2-7
size: .
D: .
V: TRBV7-2

DNA: TGTGCCAGCAGCTCGACTAGCGGGGGGGCTCGAAGCACAGATACGCAGTATTTT
CDR3: CASSSTSGGARSTDTQYF
J: TRBJ2-3
size: .
D: TRBD2
V: TRBV13

DNA: TGTGCCAGCAGCTTCGCCGGGGGCGCAGAGCCCCAGCATTTT
CDR3: CASSFAGGAEPQHF
J: TRBJ1-5
size: few
D: .
V: TRBV7-9

DNA: TGTGCCAGCACCTCTGATGGGAGTTACTATGGCTACACCTTC
CDR3: CASTSDGSYYGYTF
J: TRBJ1-2
size: .
D: .
V: TRBV6-1

DNA: TGTGCCAGCAAGAGGAACACTGAAGCTTTCTTT
CDR3: CASKRNTEAFF
J: TRBJ1-1
size: many
D: .
V: TRBV11-2

DNA: TGCGCCAGCAGCCATGGCGCCGGCGGACCCGCCTACGAGCAGTACTTC
CDR3: CASSHGAGGPAYEQYF
J: TRBJ2-7
size: few
D: .
V: TRBV4-1

DNA: TGTGCCAGCAGCCGTACCGGGACAGGGGTAGAGACCCAGTACTTC
CDR3: CASSRTGTGVETQYF
J: TRBJ2-5
size: few
D: TRBD1
V: TRBV3-1

DNA: TGTGCCAGCAGTTTCTCGGGGGCGCAACCAGATACGCAGTATTTT
CDR3: CASSFSGAQPDTQYF
J: TRBJ2-3
size: few
D: .
V: TRBV12-3/TRBV12-4

DNA: TGTGCCATCAGTGAAGGGCAGATGAACACTGAAGCTTTCTTT
CDR3: CAISEGQMNTEAFF
J: TRBJ1-1
size: few
D: .
V: TRBV10-3

DNA: TGCAGTGCTAGTGAAGAGGAACCGGGAACGACAACTAATGAAAAACTGTTTTTT
CDR3: CSASEEEPGTTTNEKLFF
J: TRBJ1-4
size: .
D: .
V: TRBV20-1

DNA: TGTGCCAGCAGCTTAAGTCGCGGGGGTGATGAGCAGTTCTTC
CDR3: CASSLSRGGDEQFF
J: TRBJ2-1
size: .
D: TRBD2
V: TRBV7-8

DNA: TGCGCCAGCAGGGGGACTGGCTCCTACAATGAGCAGTTCTTC
CDR3: CASRGTGSYNEQFF
J: TRBJ2-1
size: .
D: .
V: TRBV5-1

DNA: TGTGCCAGCAGTCCCGGGACAGGATTTAGTTACAATGAGCAGTTCTTC
CDR3: CASSPGTGFSYNEQFF
J: TRBJ2-1
size: .
D: TRBD1
V: TRBV12-3/TRBV12-4

DNA: TGTGCCAGCAGTTTAGACCCAGGGGATGGAAACACCATATATTTT
CDR3: CASSLDPGDGNTIYF
J: TRBJ1-3
size: .
D: .
V: TRBV12-3/TRBV12-4

DNA: TGCGCCAGCGGCGGGCGGACGGACAATGAGCAGTTCTTC
CDR3: CASGGRTDNEQFF
J: TRBJ2-1
size: .
D: .
V: TRBV5-1

DNA: TGTGCCAGCAGTTTAGACCTCAATCAGCCCCAGCATTTT
CDR3: CASSLDLNQPQHF
J: TRBJ1-5
size: once
D: .
V: TRBV12-3/TRBV12-4

DNA: TGTGCCAGCAGCCCGAATCTCGCTAGCAACACAGATACGCAGTATTTT
CDR3: CASSPNLASNTDTQYF
J: TRBJ2-3
size: few
D: .
V: TRBV7-6

DNA: TGTGCCAGCAGCGAGGCGCCAACCCCCTACGAGCAGTACTTC
CDR3: CASSEAPTPYEQYF
J: TRBJ2-7
size: .
D: .
V: TRBV9

DNA: TGCAGTGCTAGAGAGTCGGGGGACCAGCCCCAGCATTTT
CDR3: CSARESGDQPQHF
J: TRBJ1-5
size: .
D: .
V: TRBV20-1

DNA: TGTGCCAGCACCTCTTACGGGGAAGAGACCCAGTACTTC
CDR3: CASTSYGEETQYF
J: TRBJ2-5
size: few
D: .
V: TRBV7-2

DNA: TGTGCCAGCAGCTTACTCGGAAGGAATGAGCAGTTCTTC
CDR3: CASSLLGRNEQFF
J: TRBJ2-1
size: few
D: .
V: TRBV7-2

DNA: TGTGCCAGCCGAGACGGGGGCTACGAGCAGTACTTC
CDR3: CASRDGGYEQYF
J: TRBJ2-7
size: .
D: .
V: TRBV2

DNA: TGTGCCAGCACCAAAGAGGCAGGGGGCAGAGGAGCTTTCTTT
CDR3: CASTKEAGGRGAFF
J: TRBJ1-1
size: .
D: TRBD1
V: TRBV7-9

DNA: TGTGCCAGCAGCAACCGACTAGCGGGGGACACAGATACGCAGTATTTT
CDR3: CASSNRLAGDTDTQYF
J: TRBJ2-3
size: .
D: TRBD2
V: TRBV7-2

DNA: TGTGCCAGCAGTGCCGCCGCGGGGGGGCCGGTGGATACGCAGTATTTT
CDR3: CASSAAAGGPVDTQYF
J: TRBJ2-3
size: .
D: TRBD2
V: TRBV27

DNA: TGTGCCAGCAGTAGGGGAGATACGCAGTATTTT
CDR3: CASSRGDTQYF
J: TRBJ2-3
size: many
D: .
V: TRBV27

DNA: TGTGCCAGCAGTGTCCAGGGGGGGAATGAGCAGTTCTTC
CDR3: CASSVQGGNEQFF
J: TRBJ2-1
size: once
D: .
V: TRBV6-4

DNA: TGTGCCAGTAGTATGCAGGGCAGAACCGGGGAGCTGTTTTTT
CDR3: CASSMQGRTGELFF
J: TRBJ2-2
size: many
D: .
V: TRBV19

DNA: TGTGCCAGCAGCATGGGCCGGGACTTCCTTTGGCATGAGCAGTTCTTC
CDR3: CASSMGRDFLWHEQFF
J: TRBJ2-1
size: few
D: .
V: TRBV7-8

DNA: TGTGCCAGCAGCGTATTGTCAGAATACAATGAGCAGTTCTTC
CDR3: CASSVLSEYNEQFF
J: TRBJ2-1
size: .
D: .
V: TRBV9

DNA: TGCAGTGCTAGAGTCCCAGCGGGGGGGCCCACAGATACGCAGTATTTT
CDR3: CSARVPAGGPTDTQYF
J: TRBJ2-3
size: .
D: TRBD2
V: TRBV20-1

DNA: TGTGCCAGCAGCTTAGGCGGACAGCTAGATACGCAGTATTTT
CDR3: CASSLGGQLDTQYF
J: TRBJ2-3
size: few
D: .
V: TRBV7-6

DNA: TGTGCCAGCAGTTACTCGAACGAGCTGTTTTTT
CDR3: CASSYSNELFF
J: TRBJ2-2
size: few
D: .
V: TRBV6-2/TRBV6-3

DNA: TGTGCCAGCAGTTTGCGTGCAACTAATGAAAAACTGTTTTTT
CDR3: CASSLRATNEKLFF
J: TRBJ1-4
size: many
D: .
V: TRBV12-3/TRBV12-4

DNA: TGTGCCAGCAGCCCCGCCGGGGCCCCCGAGCAGTACTTC
CDR3: CASSPAGAPEQYF
J: TRBJ2-7
size: few
D: .
V: TRBV12-3/TRBV12-4

DNA: TGCAGTGTCCCACACGTCACAGATACGCAGTATTTT
CDR3: CSVPHVTDTQYF
J: TRBJ2-3
size: few
D: .
V: TRBV20-1

DNA: TGCAGTGCTAGAGTCCCGGGGGTGGCAGATACGCAGTATTTT
CDR3: CSARVPGVADTQYF
J: TRBJ2-3
size: few
D: .
V: TRBV20-1

DNA: TGCGCCAGCAGCCAAGACGTATTAACAGGGGTTGAGGCCACAGATACGCAGTATTTT
CDR3: CASSQDVLTGVEATDTQYF
J: TRBJ2-3
size: .
D: TRBD1
V: TRBV4-1

DNA: TGTGCCAGCGGTATTCCCAGCTACGAGCAGTACTTC
CDR3: CASGIPSYEQYF
J: TRBJ2-7
size: .
D: .
V: TRBV6-6

DNA: TGTGCCAGCAGCCCCCCCGACAGCACAGATACGCAGTATTTT
CDR3: CASSPPDSTDTQYF
J: TRBJ2-3
size: few
D: .
V: TRBV5-4

DNA: TGCGCCAGCAGCCAAGTAGGGGGACCTAGCACAGATACGCAGTATTTT
CDR3: CASSQVGGPSTDTQYF
J: TRBJ2-3
size: .
D: .
V: TRBV4-1

DNA: TGCAGTGTTCGGGACAGGAGAGATCAGCCCCAGCATTTT
CDR3: CSVRDRRDQPQHF
J: TRBJ1-5
size: .
D: TRBD1
V: TRBV20-1

DNA: TGTGCCATCAAGGAGGACCCTACGCTCGAGACCCAGTACTTC
CDR3: CAIKEDPTLETQYF
J: TRBJ2-5
size: few
D: .
V: TRBV10-3